A selection of T cell receptor beta chains follows, all from one sample in a study of blood T cell repertoires in COVID-19. Measured with immunoSEQ multiplex PCR; TCRdb has only the in-frame clones, and not every one. The table shows approximately 190,000 clones, with around four fifths occurring only once. The sample taken for sequencing was peripheral blood. Every receptor here comes from a woman aged 70-85 years with active or convalescent COVID-19. Each CDR3 is given with its conserved first and last residue. A D gene is named only where the DNA matches it firmly.

D gene: .; CDR3 length: 15; J gene: TRBJ2-6; V gene: TRBV6-5; CDR3 protein: CASTPFRSGANVLTF
D gene: .; CDR3 length: 13; J gene: TRBJ2-2; V gene: TRBV11-2; CDR3 protein: CASSLTNTGELFF
D gene: TRBD2; CDR3 length: 22; J gene: TRBJ2-3; V gene: TRBV3-1/TRBV3-2; CDR3 protein: CASSPPPGLAGESGVPADTQYF
D gene: .; CDR3 length: 15; J gene: TRBJ1-5; V gene: TRBV3-1/TRBV3-2; CDR3 protein: CASSQGRGGNQPQHF
D gene: TRBD1; CDR3 length: 16; J gene: TRBJ2-2; V gene: TRBV5-6; CDR3 protein: CASSPRTGGITGELFF
D gene: .; CDR3 length: 12; J gene: TRBJ2-7; V gene: TRBV10-2; CDR3 protein: CASSEGSYEQYF
D gene: .; CDR3 length: 19; J gene: TRBJ1-4; V gene: TRBV4-1; CDR3 protein: CASSQDGRGARNTNEKLFF
D gene: TRBD2; CDR3 length: 16; J gene: TRBJ2-2; V gene: TRBV9; CDR3 protein: CASSVGSGANTGELFF
D gene: .; CDR3 length: 11; J gene: TRBJ2-7; V gene: TRBV2; CDR3 protein: CASSVWGEGYF
D gene: .; CDR3 length: 14; J gene: TRBJ1-1; V gene: TRBV6-5; CDR3 protein: CASMVTGLNTEAFF
D gene: .; CDR3 length: 14; J gene: TRBJ1-1; V gene: TRBV5-1; CDR3 protein: CASSQTRGSTEAFF
D gene: .; CDR3 length: 17; J gene: TRBJ2-3; V gene: TRBV7-3; CDR3 protein: CASSLSGTGRGQDTQYF
D gene: .; CDR3 length: 14; J gene: TRBJ2-1; V gene: TRBV19; CDR3 protein: CASSRAETYNEQFF
D gene: .; CDR3 length: 13; J gene: TRBJ1-2; V gene: TRBV18; CDR3 protein: CASSPPGALGYTF
D gene: TRBD1; CDR3 length: 16; J gene: TRBJ1-1; V gene: TRBV5-1; CDR3 protein: CASSPLEDRVNTEAFF
D gene: TRBD2; CDR3 length: 16; J gene: TRBJ2-1; V gene: TRBV4-2; CDR3 protein: CASSQGTSGTYNEQFF
D gene: .; CDR3 length: 14; J gene: TRBJ1-2; V gene: TRBV6-5; CDR3 protein: CASRETGQNYGYTF
D gene: .; CDR3 length: 14; J gene: TRBJ2-7; V gene: TRBV2; CDR3 protein: CASTFGGVYYEQYF
D gene: TRBD2; CDR3 length: 18; J gene: TRBJ2-3; V gene: TRBV2; CDR3 protein: CASSGPKGSSGRMDTQYF
D gene: .; CDR3 length: 13; J gene: TRBJ1-2; V gene: TRBV7-8; CDR3 protein: CASSPAGGNGYTF
D gene: .; CDR3 length: 11; J gene: TRBJ2-3; V gene: TRBV20-1; CDR3 protein: CSATSTDTQYF
D gene: TRBD1; CDR3 length: 13; J gene: TRBJ1-1; V gene: TRBV12-5; CDR3 protein: CASGLRQGAEAFF
D gene: .; CDR3 length: 18; J gene: TRBJ1-1; V gene: TRBV5-1; CDR3 protein: CASSFGTWGSAVRAEAFF
D gene: .; CDR3 length: 15; J gene: TRBJ2-7; V gene: TRBV2; CDR3 protein: CASFEVESVNYEQYF
D gene: .; CDR3 length: 14; J gene: TRBJ1-2; V gene: TRBV3-1/TRBV3-2; CDR3 protein: CASRPLGEPYGYTF
D gene: TRBD1; CDR3 length: 14; J gene: TRBJ1-1; V gene: TRBV28; CDR3 protein: CASTLDRVATEAFF
D gene: TRBD1; CDR3 length: 15; J gene: TRBJ2-7; V gene: TRBV5-8; CDR3 protein: CASSLSGTGVNEQYF
D gene: TRBD1; CDR3 length: 18; J gene: TRBJ2-1; V gene: TRBV19; CDR3 protein: CASSIIRGLRGSYNEQFF
D gene: .; CDR3 length: 13; J gene: TRBJ2-1; V gene: TRBV13; CDR3 protein: CASSSLLVAEQFF
D gene: TRBD2; CDR3 length: 16; J gene: TRBJ2-1; V gene: TRBV7-3; CDR3 protein: CASSSLGLAGVNEQFF
D gene: .; CDR3 length: 14; J gene: TRBJ2-1; V gene: TRBV27; CDR3 protein: CASRSPTSYNEQFF
D gene: TRBD1; CDR3 length: 17; J gene: TRBJ2-3; V gene: TRBV5-5; CDR3 protein: CASSNIPGQGASDTQYF
D gene: .; CDR3 length: 14; J gene: TRBJ2-1; V gene: TRBV6-6; CDR3 protein: CASSYETVGNEQFF
D gene: TRBD2; CDR3 length: 16; J gene: TRBJ2-3; V gene: TRBV10-3; CDR3 protein: CAIGGTSGSHGDTQYF
D gene: .; CDR3 length: 17; J gene: TRBJ2-3; V gene: TRBV5-1; CDR3 protein: CASSPIVTSPTLVTQYF
D gene: .; CDR3 length: 15; J gene: TRBJ2-2; V gene: TRBV2; CDR3 protein: CASSEVSVNTGELFF
D gene: .; CDR3 length: 13; J gene: TRBJ2-5; V gene: TRBV6-6; CDR3 protein: CASSNYDKETQYF
D gene: TRBD1; CDR3 length: 16; J gene: TRBJ2-1; V gene: TRBV24-1; CDR3 protein: CATSGWTGSSYNEQFF
D gene: TRBD1; CDR3 length: 15; J gene: TRBJ2-3; V gene: TRBV19; CDR3 protein: CASSRRTGKTDTQYF
D gene: .; CDR3 length: 14; J gene: TRBJ1-3; V gene: TRBV5-1; CDR3 protein: CASSLTLRGNTIYF
D gene: .; CDR3 length: 11; J gene: TRBJ1-1; V gene: TRBV28; CDR3 protein: CASTVPSGAFF
D gene: TRBD1; CDR3 length: 15; J gene: TRBJ2-7; V gene: TRBV6-1; CDR3 protein: CASSEASGGSYEQYF
D gene: TRBD1; CDR3 length: 13; J gene: TRBJ2-7; V gene: TRBV12-3/TRBV12-4; CDR3 protein: CASRQGAIYEQYF
D gene: .; CDR3 length: 13; J gene: TRBJ2-7; V gene: TRBV6-5; CDR3 protein: CASSYPSGYEQYF
D gene: TRBD1; CDR3 length: 13; J gene: TRBJ1-1; V gene: TRBV28; CDR3 protein: CASSPDRGTEAFF
D gene: TRBD1; CDR3 length: 15; J gene: TRBJ2-2; V gene: TRBV7-7; CDR3 protein: CASSRGRGQTGELFF
D gene: .; CDR3 length: 15; J gene: TRBJ2-1; V gene: TRBV11-2; CDR3 protein: CASSPRGLTRNEQFF
D gene: .; CDR3 length: 14; J gene: TRBJ2-7; V gene: TRBV5-4; CDR3 protein: CATQGGGNPYEQYF
D gene: .; CDR3 length: 13; J gene: TRBJ2-3; V gene: TRBV7-9; CDR3 protein: CASSLSQEDTQYF
D gene: .; CDR3 length: 19; J gene: TRBJ2-3; V gene: TRBV2; CDR3 protein: CASGGSSGPWESSTDTQYF
D gene: TRBD1; CDR3 length: 14; J gene: TRBJ1-1; V gene: TRBV5-1; CDR3 protein: CASSPSGGIFEAFF
D gene: TRBD1; CDR3 length: 18; J gene: TRBJ1-5; V gene: TRBV28; CDR3 protein: CASIPGGTGGRLNQPQHF